Presented here are 20 T cell receptor beta chains from one specimen sequenced in a study of blood T cell repertoires in COVID-19. Sequencing used immunoSEQ multiplex PCR; TCRdb keeps in-frame clones, though not all of them. This table holds roughly 66,000 clones, more than 85% found once. Sequencing was performed on peripheral blood. Receptors were obtained from a human donor with active COVID-19. The donor label of this sample is uncertain.

The chain couples TRBV3-1 (or the pseudogene TRBV3-2) to TRBJ2-5; 9 positions agree with TRBD1. V gave up 1 base and J gave up 4 bases; unmatched junction bases: 1. The CDR3 runs 14 residues. Germline CDR1 LGHDT, CDR2 YNNKEL (reference sequence). The CDR3 coding sequence is TGTGCCAGCAGCCAAGGGGGACAGGGAGAGACCCAGTACTTC. This codes for CASSQGGQGETQYF.

V usage is TRBV6-6 and J usage is TRBJ2-1; TRBD1 aligns across 7 bases. The V segment lost 6 bases and the J segment 0 bases; nucleotides outside the gene matches: 2. This CDR3 spans 14 amino acids. Germline loops: CDR1 MNHNY, CDR2 SVGAGI (reference sequence). The CDR3 nucleotides read TGTGCCAGCAGGACAGGGAGCTCCTACAATGAGCAGTTCTTC. Translating it yields CASRTGSSYNEQFF.

This clone has only a few counts. The J gene is TRBJ2-7, the V gene TRBV7-9; D unresolved. Trimming took off 4 bases at V and 3 bases at J, with 7 bases between the two ends. Per the germline V gene, CDR1 is SEHNR and CDR2 is FQNEAQ (reference sequence). The CDR3 is 12 residues long. CDR3 loop: CASSYTSYEQYF. The CDR3 nucleotides are TGTGCCAGCAGCTATACAAGCTACGAGCAGTACTTC.

J is TRBJ2-1 and V is TRBV6-4; 9 positions match TRBD2. The germline CDR1 and CDR2 sequences are MRHNA and SNTAGT. This CDR3 has 15 residues. V trimming: 3 bases; J trimming: 2 bases; junction bases outside the gene matches: 2. The DNA for the CDR3 is TGTGCCAGCAGTGAGGGACTAGCAGCCTACAATGAGCAGTTCTTC. Translated: CASSEGLAAYNEQFF.

J is TRBJ2-3 and V is TRBV24-1; TRBD2 is a possible D gene (6 bases). The V and J ends lost 5 bases and 6 bases respectively, with 20 bases between them. Germline lookup yields CDR1 KGHDR and CDR2 SFDVKD. The CDR3 sequence is 16 residues long. The CDR3 DNA reads as TGTGCCACCAGTGCCCGACGCGCGGGAAGGATTGATACGCAGTATTTT. Amino acids: CATSARRAGRIDTQYF.

The V gene is TRBV9, the J gene TRBJ2-3, with TRBD2 matching 9 bases. Germline V gene data show CDR1 as SGDLS and CDR2 as YYNGEE. This CDR3 has 15 residues. V shed 1 base and J 3 bases; nucleotides not matched to a gene: 3. Here the CDR3 reads CASSVRLAGTDTQYF. The CDR3 DNA sequence: TGTGCCAGCAGCGTACGGCTAGCGGGAACAGATACGCAGTATTTT.

This rearrangement joins TRBV7-9 to TRBJ2-1, with no clear D. Deletions cut 2 bases from V and 5 bases from J, with 7 bases between. This CDR3 is 13 amino acids long. From germline, CDR1 is SEHNR and CDR2 FQNEAQ (reference sequence). In DNA form, the CDR3 reads TGTGCCAGCAGCTTATCCGCGGACAATGAGCAGTTCTTC. Translating gives CASSLSADNEQFF.

This chain uses TRBV3-1 (or the pseudogene TRBV3-2) with TRBJ1-6; TRBD1 matches at 10 bases. The CDR3 has 15 residues. Germline CDR1 is LGHDT and CDR2 is YNNKEL (reference sequence). V shed 5 bases, J shed 10 bases, and the junction held 8 bases outside the gene matches. The CDR3 protein is CASSSWTGGRSPLHF. In DNA form, the CDR3 reads TGTGCCAGCAGCTCATGGACAGGGGGAAGGTCACCCCTCCACTTT.

V and J are TRBV7-2 and TRBJ2-2, with D possibly TRBD1 on 5 matching bases. Trimming shortened V by 5 bases and J by 7 bases, and 11 bases separated the two germline ends. The CDR3 is made up of 13 amino acids. The germline gives CDR1 SGHTA, CDR2 FQGNSA. The CDR3 here is CASSGGQSGELFF. CDR3 nucleotides: TGTGCCAGCAGCGGCGGACAAAGCGGGGAGCTGTTTTTT.

This rearrangement joins TRBV11-2 to TRBJ2-1; TRBD2 aligns across 9 bases. CDR1 is SGHAT, CDR2 FQNNGV, per germline. The CDR3 is 14 residues long. The CDR3 bases are TGTGCTTCCGGCGGGAGGGCCTCCTACAATGAGCAGTTCTTC. The encoded protein is CASGGRASYNEQFF.

The chain employs TRBV19 and TRBJ1-4; 9 bases align to TRBD1. The CDR3 contains 17 residues. Germline lookup yields CDR1 LNHDA and CDR2 SQIVND (reference sequence). V dropped 7 bases and J dropped 13; count of bases not matched to a gene: 22. CDR3 residues: CASTTVEPGQGTEGLFF. DNA of the CDR3: TGTGCCAGTACTACGGTCGAACCGGGACAGGGCACCGAAGGACTGTTTTTT.

This chain connects TRBV27 to TRBJ2-5; D remains ambiguous. Germline-derived CDR1 and CDR2 are MNHEY and SMNVEV (reference sequence). The V end was cut by 2 bases, the J end by 5 bases, with 9 bases between. The length of the CDR3 is 13 residues. CDR3 sequence: CASSLNRAETQYF. The CDR3 DNA reads as TGTGCCAGCAGTTTAAACCGCGCGGAGACCCAGTACTTC.

This sequence joins TRBV3-1 (or the pseudogene TRBV3-2) and TRBJ2-6; weak D call: TRBD2 (6 bases). The CDR3 covers 19 residues. Germline CDR1 and CDR2: LGHDT and YNNKEL (reference sequence). Trimming pared 1 base from V and 0 bases from J, leaving 16 bases between. The CDR3 DNA is TGTGCCAGCAGCCAAGTGGTGGCGGGGTTAAGCTCTGGGGCCAACGTCCTGACTTTC. Its protein is CASSQVVAGLSSGANVLTF.

This clone has a single count. V is TRBV27 and J is TRBJ2-7, with TRBD2 identical over 11 bases. V shed 0 bases, J shed 4 bases, and the junction held 5 bases outside the gene matches. The CDR3 is 16 amino acids. CDR1 is MNHEY, CDR2 SMNVEV, per germline (reference sequence). CDR3 sequence: CASSLSLAGGGYEQYF. CDR3 sequence (DNA): TGTGCCAGCAGTTTATCCCTAGCGGGAGGTGGTTACGAGCAGTACTTC.

The chain employs TRBV18 and TRBJ1-1, with TRBD1 matching over 7 bases. The J segment lost 0 bases and the V segment lost 1 base, leaving 8 bases of the junction unmatched. CDR1 KGHSH and CDR2 LQKENI come from the germline V gene. This CDR3 has 17 amino acids. CDR3 nucleotide sequence: TGTGCCAGCTCACCACTTCCGGGACAGCGCATGAACACTGAAGCTTTCTTT. Its translation: CASSPLPGQRMNTEAFF.

The count of this clone is one. This chain uses TRBV28 with TRBJ1-2; the D is unclear. The CDR3 is 12 residues long. Germline values: CDR1 MDHEN, CDR2 SYDVKM. The V end lost 7 bases, the J end lost 6 bases, and 12 bases lay between the germline ends. This CDR3 is CASTATSDGYTF. DNA for the CDR3: TGTGCCAGCACGGCGACATCTGATGGCTACACCTTC.

J is TRBJ1-1 and V is TRBV11-2, with TRBD1 identical over 8 bases. The germline V gene has CDR1 SGHAT and CDR2 FQNNGV. Trimming took 2 bases from V and 4 from J; bases not matched to a gene: 6. The CDR3 has 15 amino acids. CDR3 in DNA: TGTGCCAGCAGCTTATTTGGGACAGGCCTCACTGAAGCTTTCTTT. Protein product: CASSLFGTGLTEAFF.

The chain's CDR3 is CASSWGQTNTEAFF. The DNA for the CDR3 is TGTGCCAGCAGCTGGGGCCAGACAAACACTGAAGCTTTCTTT. The J gene is TRBJ1-1, the V gene TRBV5-4, with D maybe TRBD1 (5 bases). The CDR3 covers 14 residues. Germline V gene sequence: CDR1 SGHNT, CDR2 YYREEE (reference sequence). V was clipped by 3 bases and J by 2 bases, with 11 bases between them.

The V call is TRBV15, the J call TRBJ1-5, with 8 bases fitting TRBD1. Unmatched junction bases numbered 4, after V lost 3 bases and J lost 9 bases. Germline loops: CDR1 LNHNV, CDR2 YYDKDF (reference sequence). CDR3 length equals 13 residues. The CDR3 region is CATSRGQASPQHF. CDR3 DNA sequence: TGTGCCACCAGCAGGGGACAGGCCTCGCCCCAGCATTTT. Full variable domain (missing parts from reference TRBV15 and TRBJ1-5): DAMVIQNPRYQVTQFGKPVTLSCSQTLNHNVMYWYQQKSSQAPKLLFHYYDKDFNNEADTPDNFQSRRPNTSFCFLDIRSPGLGDTAMYLCATSRGQASPQHFGDGTRLSIL.

This chain links TRBV28 with TRBJ2-3; TRBD1 aligns across 8 bases. V dropped 2 bases and J dropped 4; count of bases not matched to a gene: 11. The CDR3 covers 17 residues. From germline, CDR1 is MDHEN and CDR2 SYDVKM. CDR3 protein: CASSLSRGAGGADTQYF. The CDR3 nucleotides are TGTGCCAGCAGTTTAAGTAGGGGAGCAGGGGGCGCAGATACGCAGTATTTT.